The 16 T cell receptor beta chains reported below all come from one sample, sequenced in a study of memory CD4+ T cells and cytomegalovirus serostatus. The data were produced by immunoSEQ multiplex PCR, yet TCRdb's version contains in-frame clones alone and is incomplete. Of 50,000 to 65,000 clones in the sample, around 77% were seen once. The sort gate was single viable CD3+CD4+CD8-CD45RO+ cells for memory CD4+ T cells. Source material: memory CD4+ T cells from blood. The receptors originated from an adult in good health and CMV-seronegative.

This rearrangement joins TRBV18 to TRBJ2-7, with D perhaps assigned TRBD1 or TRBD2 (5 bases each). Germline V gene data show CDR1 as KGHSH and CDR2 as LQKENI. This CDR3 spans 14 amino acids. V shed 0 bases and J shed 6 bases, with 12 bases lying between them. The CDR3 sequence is CASSPPTRGLEQYF. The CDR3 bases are TGTGCCAGCTCACCACCAACTAGGGGCCTCGAGCAGTACTTC.

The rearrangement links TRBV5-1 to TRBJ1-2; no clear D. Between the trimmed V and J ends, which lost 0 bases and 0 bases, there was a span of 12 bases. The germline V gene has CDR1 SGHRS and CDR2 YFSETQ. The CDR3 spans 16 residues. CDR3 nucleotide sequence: TGCGCCAGCAGCTTGGCTGGACCCGGAGCTAACTATGGCTACACCTTC. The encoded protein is CASSLAGPGANYGYTF.

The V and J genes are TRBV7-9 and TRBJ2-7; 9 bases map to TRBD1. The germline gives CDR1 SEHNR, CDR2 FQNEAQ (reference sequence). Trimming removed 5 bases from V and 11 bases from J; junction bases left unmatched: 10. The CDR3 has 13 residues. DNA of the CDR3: TGTGCCAGCAGCCTAAGAGAATGGACAGGGGAGTACTTC. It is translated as CASSLREWTGEYF.

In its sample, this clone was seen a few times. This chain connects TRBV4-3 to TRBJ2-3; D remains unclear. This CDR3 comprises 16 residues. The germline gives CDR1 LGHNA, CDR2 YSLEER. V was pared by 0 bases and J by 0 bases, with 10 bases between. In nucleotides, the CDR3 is TGCGCCAGCAGCCAAGAGTTCCGGTCTAGCACAGATACGCAGTATTTT. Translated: CASSQEFRSSTDTQYF.

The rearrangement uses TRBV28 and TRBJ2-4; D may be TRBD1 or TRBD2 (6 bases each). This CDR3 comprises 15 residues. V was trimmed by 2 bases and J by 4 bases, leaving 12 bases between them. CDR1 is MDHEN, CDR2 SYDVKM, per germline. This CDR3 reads CASSLPTGRKNIQYF. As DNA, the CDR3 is TGTGCCAGCAGTTTACCTACAGGGAGGAAAAACATTCAGTACTTC.

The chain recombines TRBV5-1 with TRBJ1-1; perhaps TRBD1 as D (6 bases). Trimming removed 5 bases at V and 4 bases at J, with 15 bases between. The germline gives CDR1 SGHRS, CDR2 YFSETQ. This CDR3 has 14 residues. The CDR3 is CASSRTQGRTEAFF. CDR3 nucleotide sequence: TGCGCCAGCAGTCGGACGCAGGGGCGCACTGAAGCTTTCTTT. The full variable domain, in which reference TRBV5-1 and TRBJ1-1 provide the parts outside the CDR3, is KAGVTQTPRYLIKTRGQQVTLSCSPISGHRSVSWYQQTPGQGLQFLFEYFSETQRNKGNFPGRFSGRQFSNSRSEMNVSTLELGDSALYLCASSRTQGRTEAFFGQGTRLTVV.

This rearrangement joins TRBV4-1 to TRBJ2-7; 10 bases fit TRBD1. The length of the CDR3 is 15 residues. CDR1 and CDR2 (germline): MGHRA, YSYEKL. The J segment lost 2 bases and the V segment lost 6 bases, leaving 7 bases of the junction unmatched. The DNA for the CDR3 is TGCGCCAGCAGTTATTCCGGGACAGGGGCCTACGAGCAGTACTTC. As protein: CASSYSGTGAYEQYF.

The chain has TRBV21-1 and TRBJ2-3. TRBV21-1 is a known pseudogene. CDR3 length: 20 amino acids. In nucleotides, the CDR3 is TGTGCCAGCAGCAAAGTCCCCTCCCGGGCACTTCGAGGCGGCACAGATACGCAGTATTTT. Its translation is CASSKVPSRALRGGTDTQYF.

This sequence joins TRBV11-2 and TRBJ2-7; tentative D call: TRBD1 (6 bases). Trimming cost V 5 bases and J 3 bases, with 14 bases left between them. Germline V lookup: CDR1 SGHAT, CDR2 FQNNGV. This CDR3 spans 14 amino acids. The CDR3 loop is CASSREGQYYEQYF. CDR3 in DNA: TGTGCCAGCAGCCGAGAGGGACAATACTACGAGCAGTACTTC.

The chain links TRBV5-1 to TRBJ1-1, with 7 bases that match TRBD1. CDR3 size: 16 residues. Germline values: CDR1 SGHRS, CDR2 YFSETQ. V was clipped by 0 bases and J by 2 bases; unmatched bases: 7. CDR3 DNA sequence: TGCGCCAGCAGCTTGGGCGGGACAGACAGAAACACTGAAGCTTTCTTT. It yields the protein CASSLGGTDRNTEAFF.

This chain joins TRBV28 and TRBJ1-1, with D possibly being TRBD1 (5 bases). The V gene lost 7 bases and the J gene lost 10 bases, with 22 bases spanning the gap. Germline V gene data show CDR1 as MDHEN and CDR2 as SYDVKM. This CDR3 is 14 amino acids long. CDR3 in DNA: TGTGCCAGCACCAGACGTGACAGCGCCGCTGGAGCTTTCTTT. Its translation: CASTRRDSAAGAFF.

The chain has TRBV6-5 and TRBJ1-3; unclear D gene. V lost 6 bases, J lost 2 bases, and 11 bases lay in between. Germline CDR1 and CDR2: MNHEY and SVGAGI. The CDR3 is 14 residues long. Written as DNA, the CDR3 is TGTGCCAGCAGGGCTCGGGCCACTGGAAACACCATATATTTT. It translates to CASRARATGNTIYF.

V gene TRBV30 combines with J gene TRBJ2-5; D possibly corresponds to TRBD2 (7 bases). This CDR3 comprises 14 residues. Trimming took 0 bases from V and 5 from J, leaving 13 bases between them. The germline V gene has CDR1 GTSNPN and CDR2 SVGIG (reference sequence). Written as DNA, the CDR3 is TGTGCCTGGAGTGTAGGGGGGGGCGGTGAGACCCAGTACTTC. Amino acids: CAWSVGGGGETQYF.

The DNA of the CDR3 is TGCGCCAGCAGCAAAACGACAGAAACGAGGAACACTGAAGCTTTCTTT. This encodes CASSKTTETRNTEAFF. V and J are TRBV5-1 and TRBJ1-1, with a tentative D call TRBD1 (5 bases). The germline gives CDR1 SGHRS, CDR2 YFSETQ. The CDR3 spans 16 residues. With 4 bases removed from V and 1 base from J, the gap between germline ends came to 17 bases.

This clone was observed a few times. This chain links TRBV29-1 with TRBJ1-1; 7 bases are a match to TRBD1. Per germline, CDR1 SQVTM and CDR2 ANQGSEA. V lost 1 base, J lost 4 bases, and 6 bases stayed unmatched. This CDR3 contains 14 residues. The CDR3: CSVEGGGPSTEAFF. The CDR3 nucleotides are TGCAGCGTTGAAGGAGGGGGCCCGAGCACTGAAGCTTTCTTT.

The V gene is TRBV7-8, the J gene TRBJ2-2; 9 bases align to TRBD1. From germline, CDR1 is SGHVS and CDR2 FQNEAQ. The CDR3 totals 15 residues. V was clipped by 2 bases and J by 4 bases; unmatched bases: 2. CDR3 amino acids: CASSLRQGGTGELFF. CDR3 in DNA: TGTGCCAGCAGCTTAAGACAGGGGGGCACCGGGGAGCTGTTTTTT.